A selection of T cell receptor beta chains follows, all from one sample in a study of T cell responses to AZD1222 COVID-19 vaccine. Sequencing used immunoSEQ multiplex PCR; TCRdb keeps in-frame clones, though not all of them. The table records some 130,000 clones, approximately 91% of them present only once. The specimen was peripheral blood, collected 28 days after the second AZD1222 dose. The receptors were gathered from an adult who received the AZD1222 COVID-19 vaccine. CDR3s include the opening cysteine and the closing phenylalanine or tryptophan. A clone size is listed for some rows: how often the clone was seen (once, few, many), or a class if it is expanded.

cdr3_aa	v_call	clone_size	j_call
CASSYLADGETQYF	TRBV18	NA	TRBJ2-5
CASSWTGGYTF	TRBV9	once	TRBJ1-2
CASSLDRGGPDTEKLFF	TRBV5-4	NA	TRBJ1-4
CASSKEWDRPYNEQFF	TRBV3-1/TRBV3-2	NA	TRBJ2-1
CASSLAPGSGYTF	TRBV5-1	once	TRBJ1-2
CASSLLLASSYEQYF	TRBV7-8	NA	TRBJ2-7
CASSPGTGGPSYEQYF	TRBV5-8	NA	TRBJ2-7
CASSLEVMGLAGELFF	TRBV5-1	few	TRBJ2-2
CATKRSYNSPLHF	TRBV15	NA	TRBJ1-6
CASSLDGQLNTEAFF	TRBV11-3	NA	TRBJ1-1
CASSLSGQGYGYTF	TRBV5-1	NA	TRBJ1-2
CAISENEKLFF	TRBV10-3	NA	TRBJ1-4
CASSYRSYEQYF	TRBV12-3/TRBV12-4	NA	TRBJ2-7
CASSQGRGLNTGELFF	TRBV4-1	NA	TRBJ2-2
CASSLQRDSNYNEQFF	TRBV5-4	NA	TRBJ2-1
CASSQAAGQGAEEQYF	TRBV4-2	medium-sized	TRBJ2-7
CASSLSQATEAFF	TRBV12-3/TRBV12-4	NA	TRBJ1-1